Listed below are T cell receptor beta chains from one sample, sequenced in a study of T cell repertoires in cytomegalovirus infection. TCRdb itself ran the reads through MiXCR, one entry per CDR3 protein. Among about 260,000 distinct CDR3 sequences listed, approximately 15% were seen once. The material sequenced was PBMCs. Receptor source: a human donor in good health (CMV status not recorded). Some clones in this sample may be carry-over from other donors' samples. The CDR3 runs from the conserved cysteine through the conserved F or W. Each record gives: J gene, clone size, D gene, V gene, CDR3 protein, CDR3 DNA. D genes are given only for firm matches. Where a row states a size, it is once, few, many or the class of an expanded clone; other rows omit it.

>TRBJ2-7|NA|TRBD2|TRBV20-1
CSARKLAGYEQYF
TGCAGTGCTAGGAAACTAGCGGGCTACGAGCAGTACTTC
>TRBJ1-1|NA|NA|TRBV20-1
CSAGEGRGAFF
TGCAGTGCCGGGGAAGGGCGCGGGGCTTTCTTT
>TRBJ1-2|NA|NA|TRBV19
CASSIEGGQQIYGYTF
TGTGCCAGTAGTATAGAAGGCGGACAGCAGATCTATGGCTACACCTTC
>TRBJ2-3|many|NA|TRBV2
CASRVGIADTQYF
TGTGCCAGCAGGGTAGGGATCGCAGATACGCAGTATTTT
>TRBJ2-7|NA|NA|TRBV20-1
CSARGELELGEQYF
TGCAGTGCTAGAGGGGAGTTGGAATTGGGCGAGCAGTACTTC
>TRBJ2-2|few|NA|TRBV15
CATSREMAAGELFF
TGTGCCACCAGCAGAGAAATGGCGGCCGGGGAGCTGTTTTTT
>TRBJ2-2|many|TRBD2|TRBV5-5
CASSPGTSVLAALFF
TGTGCCAGCAGCCCCGGAACTAGCGTATTGGCGGCGCTGTTTTTT
>TRBJ2-6|many|NA|TRBV12-3/TRBV12-4
CASSDHSGANVLTF
TGTGCCAGCAGCGACCACTCTGGGGCCAACGTCCTGACTTTC
>TRBJ1-6|many|TRBD1|TRBV28
CASSLRNLRTGGSPLHF
TGTGCCAGCAGTTTACGAAACCTTAGGACAGGCGGCTCACCCCTCCACTTT
>TRBJ2-2|few|NA|TRBV3-1
CASSQGLVRAGELFF
TGTGCCAGCAGCCAAGGCCTAGTCAGAGCCGGGGAGCTGTTTTTT
>TRBJ2-7|many|NA|TRBV7-6
CASSLASQTGLVTYEQYF
TGTGCCAGCAGCTTAGCCAGCCAGACGGGACTGGTTACCTACGAGCAGTACTTC
>TRBJ2-1|NA|TRBD2|TRBV19
CASSMRGGVYNEQFF
TGTGCCAGTAGTATGCGGGGGGGAGTCTACAATGAGCAGTTCTTC
>TRBJ2-2|many|NA|TRBV28
CASSLLRGANTGELFF
TGTGCCAGCAGTTTACTGAGGGGGGCGAACACCGGGGAGCTGTTTTTT
>TRBJ1-2|few|TRBD1|TRBV6-2/TRBV6-3
CASSYWMTGNYGYTF
TGTGCCAGCAGTTACTGGATGACAGGGAACTATGGCTACACCTTC
>TRBJ1-5|NA|NA|TRBV3-1
CASSEGTYSNQPQHF
TGTGCCAGCAGCGAGGGGACTTATAGCAATCAGCCCCAGCATTTT
>TRBJ2-2|few|TRBD1|TRBV2
CASSEAGTGGSGELFF
TGTGCCAGCAGTGAAGCCGGGACAGGCGGATCCGGGGAGCTGTTTTTT
>TRBJ2-3|many|NA|TRBV29-1
CSVEDSRGVWGPDTQYF
TGCAGCGTTGAAGATAGCCGGGGGGTATGGGGGCCAGATACGCAGTATTTT
>TRBJ2-3|NA|TRBD2|TRBV10-3
CATRDYTTDTQYF
TGTGCCACCAGGGACTACACCACAGATACGCAGTATTTT
>TRBJ2-3|many|TRBD2|TRBV5-4
CASSLGPSGGADTQYF
TGTGCCAGCAGCTTGGGTCCCAGCGGGGGTGCAGATACGCAGTATTTT